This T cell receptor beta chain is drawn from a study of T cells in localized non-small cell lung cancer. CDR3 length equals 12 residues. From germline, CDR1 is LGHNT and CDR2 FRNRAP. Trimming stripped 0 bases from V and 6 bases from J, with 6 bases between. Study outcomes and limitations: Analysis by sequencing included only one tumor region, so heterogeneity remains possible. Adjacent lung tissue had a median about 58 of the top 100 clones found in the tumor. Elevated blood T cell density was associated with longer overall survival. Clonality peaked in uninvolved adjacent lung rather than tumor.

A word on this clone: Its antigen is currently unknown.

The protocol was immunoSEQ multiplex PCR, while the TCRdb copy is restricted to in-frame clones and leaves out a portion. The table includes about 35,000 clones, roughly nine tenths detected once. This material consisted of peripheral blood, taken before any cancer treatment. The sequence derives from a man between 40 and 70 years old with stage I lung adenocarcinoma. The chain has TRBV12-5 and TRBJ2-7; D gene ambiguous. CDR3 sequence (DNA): TGTGCTAGTGGTTTGGTACCTGGCGAGCAGTACTTC. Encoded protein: CASGLVPGEQYF. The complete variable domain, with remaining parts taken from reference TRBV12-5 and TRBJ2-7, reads DARVTQTPRHKVTEMGQEVTMRCQPILGHNTVFWYRQTMMQGLELLAYFRNRAPLDDSGMPKDRFSAEMPDATLATLKIQPSEPRDSAVYFCASGLVPGEQYFGPGTRLTVT.